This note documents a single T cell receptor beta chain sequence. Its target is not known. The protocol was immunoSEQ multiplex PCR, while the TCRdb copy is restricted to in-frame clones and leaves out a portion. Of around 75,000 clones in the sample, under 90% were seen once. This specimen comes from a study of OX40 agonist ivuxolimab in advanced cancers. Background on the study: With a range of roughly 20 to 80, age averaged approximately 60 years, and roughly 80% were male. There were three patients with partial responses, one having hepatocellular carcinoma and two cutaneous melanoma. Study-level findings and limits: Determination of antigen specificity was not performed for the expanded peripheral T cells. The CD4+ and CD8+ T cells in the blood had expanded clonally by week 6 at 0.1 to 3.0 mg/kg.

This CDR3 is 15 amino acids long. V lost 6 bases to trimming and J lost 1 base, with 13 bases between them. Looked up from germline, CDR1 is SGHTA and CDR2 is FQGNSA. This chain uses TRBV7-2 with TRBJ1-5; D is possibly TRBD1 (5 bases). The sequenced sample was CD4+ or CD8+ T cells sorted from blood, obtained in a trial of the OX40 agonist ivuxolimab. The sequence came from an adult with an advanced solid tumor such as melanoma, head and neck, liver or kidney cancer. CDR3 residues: CASSSMGGSNQPQHF. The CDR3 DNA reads TGTGCCAGCAGTTCAATGGGGGGGAGCAATCAGCCCCAGCATTTT.